One sample yielded the 8 T cell receptor beta chains listed below, sequenced in a study of shared clonotypes between healthy human individuals. Profiling relied on immunoSEQ multiplex PCR, and the TCRdb table lists in-frame clones only, not all of them. The table has over a million clones, approximately 76% seen once. The sequencing input was memory CD4+ T cells sorted from blood. Subset specified: CD45RA-negative fraction. These receptors originate from a man younger than 30 in good health.

The J gene is TRBJ1-2, the V gene TRBV6-1, with D possibly TRBD1 on 5 matching bases. Germline values: CDR1 MNHNS, CDR2 SASEGT. This CDR3 contains 13 residues. The V end was cut by 5 bases, the J end by 8 bases, with 15 bases between. The CDR3 loop is CASSISEGKGYTF. CDR3 DNA sequence: TGTGCCAGCAGTATATCGGAGGGGAAGGGCTACACCTTC.

The chain joins TRBV5-8 to TRBJ2-3; no clear D gene. Germline CDR1 and CDR2: SGHTS and YDEGEE. The CDR3 runs 13 residues. The ends were cut back, 4 bases at V and 4 bases at J, with 10 bases in the middle. CDR3 protein: CASSPGPADTQYF. CDR3 DNA: TGTGCCAGCAGCCCCGGCCCAGCAGATACGCAGTATTTT. Combining the CDR3 with reference TRBV5-8 and TRBJ2-3 gives the whole variable domain EAGVTQSPTHLIKTRGQQATLRCSPISGHTSVYWYQQALGLGLQFLLWYDEGEERNRGNFPPRFSGRQFPNYSSELNVNALELEDSALYLCASSPGPADTQYFGPGTRLTVL.

This chain joins TRBV6-1 and TRBJ1-5, with D perhaps matching TRBD1 (5 bases). V was pared by 11 bases and J by 2 bases, with 16 bases between. Germline-derived CDR1 and CDR2 are MNHNS and SASEGT. CDR3 length: 14 amino acids. The CDR3 here is CALRGDGGNQPQHF. CDR3 coding DNA: TGTGCCCTCAGAGGGGACGGGGGCAATCAGCCCCAGCATTTT.

The chain joins TRBV5-8 to TRBJ2-2; TRBD1 agrees at 8 bases. Germline V gene lookup returns CDR1 SGHTS and CDR2 YDEGEE. The CDR3 length is 15 residues. V lost 4 bases, J lost 5 bases, and 7 bases stayed unmatched. CDR3 sequence reads: CASSPRDRSTGELFF. CDR3 DNA sequence: TGTGCCAGCAGCCCCCGGGACAGGTCGACCGGGGAGCTGTTTTTT.

This chain connects TRBV19 to TRBJ2-6; D ambiguous. Looked up from germline, CDR1 is LNHDA and CDR2 is SQIVND (reference sequence). CDR3 length: 16 amino acids. Deletions cut 7 bases from V and 0 bases from J, with 13 bases between. CDR3 in amino acids: CASTLGRSSGANVLTF. The CDR3 nucleotides read TGTGCCAGTACCCTAGGCAGGAGCTCTGGGGCCAACGTCCTGACTTTC.

The CDR3 region has the DNA TGTGCCAGCAGCCGTCTAGCCGGGGCACGGCAGACCCAGTACTTC. Translation: CASSRLAGARQTQYF. The rearrangement joins TRBV14 to TRBJ2-5; tentatively, D is TRBD1 or TRBD2 (5 bases each). Germline CDR1 is SGHDN and CDR2 is FVKESK. CDR3 length: 15 amino acids. The germline V and J ends were trimmed by 4 bases and 6 bases, with 18 bases remaining between them.

The chain is built from TRBV30 and TRBJ2-1, with D perhaps TRBD2 (6 bases). CDR1 is GTSNPN and CDR2 is SVGIG in the germline V gene (reference sequence). The length of the CDR3 is 12 residues. Trimming pared 5 bases from V and 4 bases from J, leaving 9 bases between. CDR3 in DNA: TGTGCCTGGGGGCGGGGTTACAATGAGCAGTTCTTC. Its protein product is CAWGRGYNEQFF.

The chain couples TRBV5-6 to TRBJ1-1; D gene uncertain. This CDR3 has 13 amino acids. V lost 0 bases and J 5 bases, leaving 8 bases between the germline ends. The germline gives CDR1 SGHDT, CDR2 YYEEEE. The CDR3 protein is CASSLGFGTEAFF. CDR3 in DNA: TGTGCCAGCAGCTTGGGATTTGGGACTGAAGCTTTCTTT.